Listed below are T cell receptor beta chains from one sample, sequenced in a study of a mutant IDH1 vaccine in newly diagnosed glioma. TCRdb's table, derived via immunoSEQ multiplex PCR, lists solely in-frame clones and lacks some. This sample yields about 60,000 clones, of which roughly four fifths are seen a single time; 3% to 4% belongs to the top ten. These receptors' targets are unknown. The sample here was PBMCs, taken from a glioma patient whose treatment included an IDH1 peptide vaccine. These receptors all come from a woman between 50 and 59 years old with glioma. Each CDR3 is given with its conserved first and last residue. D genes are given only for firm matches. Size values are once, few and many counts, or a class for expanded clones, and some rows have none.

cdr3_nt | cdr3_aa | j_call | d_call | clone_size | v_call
TGTGCCAGCAGCCCTGGACAGGGCAACTACAATGAGCAGTTCTTC | CASSPGQGNYNEQFF | TRBJ2-1 | TRBD1 | NA | TRBV9
TGTGCCAGCAGCCCTCGAGCGGGGGGGCTATCAGAGACCCAGTACTTC | CASSPRAGGLSETQYF | TRBJ2-5 | TRBD2 | NA | TRBV7-2
TGCGCCAGCAGCCAAGAAGACAGGGGAAATTCACCCCTCCACTTT | CASSQEDRGNSPLHF | TRBJ1-6 | TRBD1 | NA | TRBV4-1
TGTGCCAGCAGATCACCCGGGACCTCGACCTATGGCTACACCTTC | CASRSPGTSTYGYTF | TRBJ1-2 | NA | NA | TRBV27
TGTGCCCAGCCAGACCGACGTTCTGGAAACACCATATATTTT | CAQPDRRSGNTIYF | TRBJ1-3 | NA | NA | TRBV30
TGCGCCAGCAGCCACGGTACCACAGATACGCAGTATTTT | CASSHGTTDTQYF | TRBJ2-3 | NA | NA | TRBV4-3
TGTGCCAGCAACGACAACATGAACACTGAAGCTTTCTTT | CASNDNMNTEAFF | TRBJ1-1 | NA | NA | TRBV6-6
TGTGCCAGCAGCCGTATGTTTAACACTGAAGCTTTCTTT | CASSRMFNTEAFF | TRBJ1-1 | NA | NA | TRBV27
TGTGCCAGCAGCGCCAAGCACGGTAGGGGCTACACCTTC | CASSAKHGRGYTF | TRBJ1-2 | NA | NA | TRBV5-6
TGCGCCAGCCGACAGACCCTTAACACTGAAGCTTTCTTT | CASRQTLNTEAFF | TRBJ1-1 | NA | NA | TRBV10-1
TGTGCCAGCAGCCTGGGAGGGTCGGTGCGCGGGGAGCTGTTTTTT | CASSLGGSVRGELFF | TRBJ2-2 | TRBD2 | NA | TRBV7-2
TGTGCCAGCAGCTTGAGGGCGGAGGAGACCCAGTACTTC | CASSLRAEETQYF | TRBJ2-5 | NA | NA | TRBV7-2
TGTGCCAGCAGCTTAGAGCCCCTCCTCCGCTCCTCCTACGAGCAGTACTTC | CASSLEPLLRSSYEQYF | TRBJ2-7 | NA | NA | TRBV7-9
TGTGCCAGCAGCGTACAGGCCACCTCCCCCTATGGCTACACCTTC | CASSVQATSPYGYTF | TRBJ1-2 | NA | NA | TRBV9
TGCAGCGTCGAGACGAGTATCTATGGCTACACCTTC | CSVETSIYGYTF | TRBJ1-2 | NA | NA | TRBV29-1
TGTGCCAGCAGTACCCGCCGAGACACTGAAGCTTTCTTT | CASSTRRDTEAFF | TRBJ1-1 | NA | NA | TRBV2
TGTGCCAGCAGCGGCGACAGACAGGGAAGTTCACCCCTCCACTTT | CASSGDRQGSSPLHF | TRBJ1-6 | TRBD1 | once | TRBV5-4
TGTGCCAGCAGCTTGAAGGGTCTCTACGAGCAGTACTTC | CASSLKGLYEQYF | TRBJ2-7 | NA | NA | TRBV5-8
TGTGCCAGCTCCGGTACCTTGAACACTGAAGCTTTCTTT | CASSGTLNTEAFF | TRBJ1-1 | NA | NA | TRBV18
TGTGCCAGCACCTCTCGACTAGCGGGGCAAGAGACCCAGTACTTC | CASTSRLAGQETQYF | TRBJ2-5 | TRBD2 | NA | TRBV5-6
TGTGCCAGCAGACCACAATCGTTCCCCTTCTACGAGCAGTACTTC | CASRPQSFPFYEQYF | TRBJ2-7 | NA | NA | TRBV27
TGTGCCAGCAGCCCACGTCGAACAGAGTATGGCTACACCTTC | CASSPRRTEYGYTF | TRBJ1-2 | NA | NA | TRBV7-2
TGCGCCAGCACCGAAGGGGACCTGAACACCGGGGAGCTGTTTTTT | CASTEGDLNTGELFF | TRBJ2-2 | NA | NA | TRBV5-1
TGTGCCAGCAGTGCACCCGGGACTATAACCGGGGGGACCCAGTACTTC | CASSAPGTITGGTQYF | TRBJ2-5 | TRBD2 | NA | TRBV25-1
TGTGCCAGCAGCTTAAGGCGGGGGGTTAGAGAGACCCAGTACTTC | CASSLRRGVRETQYF | TRBJ2-5 | TRBD2 | NA | TRBV13
TGTGCCAGCAGTTTGGAGTTGGGATCTGGCGGCTACACCTTC | CASSLELGSGGYTF | TRBJ1-2 | NA | NA | TRBV27
TGTGCCAGCTCTACAGGGGGCATTCGAGCTTTCTTT | CASSTGGIRAFF | TRBJ1-1 | TRBD1 | NA | TRBV18
TGTGCCAGCTCACTCGACAGGGAATTCACTGAAGCTTTCTTT | CASSLDREFTEAFF | TRBJ1-1 | TRBD1 | NA | TRBV18
TGTGCCAGCAGCGGGGGAGCGGGAAACACCATATATTTT | CASSGGAGNTIYF | TRBJ1-3 | NA | NA | TRBV9
TGTGCCAGCAGTTCCTCCCGGACAGGGGAGGTTCGGGGCTACACCTTC | CASSSSRTGEVRGYTF | TRBJ1-2 | TRBD1 | NA | TRBV27
TGTGCCACTGTTGGATCGGGTCAGCGAACTGAAGCTTTCTTT | CATVGSGQRTEAFF | TRBJ1-1 | NA | NA | TRBV19
TGTGCCAGCAGCCACCGCCGGGGGGGCGGGGGGGCGGATACGCAGTATTTT | CASSHRRGGGGADTQYF | TRBJ2-3 | TRBD2 | NA | TRBV4-2
TGTGCCAGCAGCGTAAGTCAGGGGGCGCTTGGCTACACCTTC | CASSVSQGALGYTF | TRBJ1-2 | TRBD1 | once | TRBV9
TGTGCCAGCAGCCAAGTAATAACAGCACAAGAGACCCAGTACTTC | CASSQVITAQETQYF | TRBJ2-5 | NA | NA | TRBV14
TGTGCCATCAGTGACAGGTGGAGGGGCCGCACCGGGGAGCTGTTTTTT | CAISDRWRGRTGELFF | TRBJ2-2 | NA | NA | TRBV10-3
TGTGCCAGCAGTGAATCGGTTTACGAGCAGTACTTC | CASSESVYEQYF | TRBJ2-7 | NA | NA | TRBV6-1
TGTGCCAGCAGTTCCCTGACAGGGGGACCCTTGTACGAGCAGTACTTC | CASSSLTGGPLYEQYF | TRBJ2-7 | TRBD1 | NA | TRBV27
TGCGCCAGCGGGAATCTAGCGGGGGCCTCCTACGAGCAGTACTTC | CASGNLAGASYEQYF | TRBJ2-7 | TRBD2 | NA | TRBV10-1
TGTGCCAGCTCAACTAGCGGGGGGGCCATCTACAATGAGCAGTTCTTC | CASSTSGGAIYNEQFF | TRBJ2-1 | TRBD2 | NA | TRBV18
TGTGCCAGCAGCCCCGGGGGAGTGAACACTGAAGCTTTCTTT | CASSPGGVNTEAFF | TRBJ1-1 | NA | many | TRBV7-9
TGTGCCAGCAGCTCTTTTAGCGGGGGGTACAATGAGCAGTTCTTC | CASSSFSGGYNEQFF | TRBJ2-1 | TRBD2 | NA | TRBV7-3